This TCR beta chain was documented in a study of CD8 T cells in Susac syndrome. In germline, CDR1 is DFQATT, CDR2 SNEGSKA (reference sequence). The CDR3 is 19 amino acids. V lost 2 bases to trimming and J lost 1 base; unmatched junction nucleotides: 18. RNA was extracted with the RNeasy kit, and a quantity of 0.5 to 1 ug was reverse transcribed using random hexamers. TCRdb used MiXCR to reprocess the immunoSEQ multiplex PCR reads, holding one entry per CDR3 protein. The table includes some 130,000 distinct CDR3 sequences, just under 95% detected once. Sequencing input: CD8+ T cells from PBMCs. The TCR sequence derives from a human donor with Susac syndrome. J is TRBJ2-5 and V is TRBV20-1; 8 bases fit TRBD1. The CDR3 DNA is TGCAGTGCTAGAACCCCCCCTTCACAGGGGGGTGCTTCCCAAGAGACCCAGTACTTC. This gives the protein CSARTPPSQGGASQETQYF.